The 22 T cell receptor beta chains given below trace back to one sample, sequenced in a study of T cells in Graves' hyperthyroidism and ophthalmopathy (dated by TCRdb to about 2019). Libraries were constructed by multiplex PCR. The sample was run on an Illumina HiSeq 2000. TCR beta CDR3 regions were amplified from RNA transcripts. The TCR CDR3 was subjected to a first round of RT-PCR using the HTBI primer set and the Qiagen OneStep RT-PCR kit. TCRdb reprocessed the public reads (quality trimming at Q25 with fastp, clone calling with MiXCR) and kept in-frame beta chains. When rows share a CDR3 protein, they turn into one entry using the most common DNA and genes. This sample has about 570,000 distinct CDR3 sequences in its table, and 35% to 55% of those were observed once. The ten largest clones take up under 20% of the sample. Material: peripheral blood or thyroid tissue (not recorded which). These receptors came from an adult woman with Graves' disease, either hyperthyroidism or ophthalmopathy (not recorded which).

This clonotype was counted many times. CDR3 sequence: CASSRSGTGGRGNTIYF. CDR3 nucleotide sequence: TGCGCCAGCAGCCGTTCCGGGACAGGGGGAAGGGGAAACACCATATATTTT. This rearrangement joins TRBV4-1 to TRBJ1-3, with 11 bases identical to TRBD1. With V trimmed by 4 bases and J by 4 bases, 9 bases remained unmatched. CDR3 length: 17 amino acids. Germline V gene lookup returns CDR1 MGHRA and CDR2 YSYEKL.

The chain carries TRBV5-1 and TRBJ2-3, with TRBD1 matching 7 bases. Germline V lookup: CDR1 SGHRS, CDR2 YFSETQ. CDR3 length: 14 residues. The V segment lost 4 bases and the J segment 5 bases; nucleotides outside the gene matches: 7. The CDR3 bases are TGCGCCAGCAGCCGCCGGACAGGACAAGATACGCAGTATTTT. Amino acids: CASSRRTGQDTQYF. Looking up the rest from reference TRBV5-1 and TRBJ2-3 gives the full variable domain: KAGVTQTPRYLIKTRGQQVTLSCSPISGHRSVSWYQQTPGQGLQFLFEYFSETQRNKGNFPGRFSGRQFSNSRSEMNVSTLELGDSALYLCASSRRTGQDTQYFGPGTRLTVL.

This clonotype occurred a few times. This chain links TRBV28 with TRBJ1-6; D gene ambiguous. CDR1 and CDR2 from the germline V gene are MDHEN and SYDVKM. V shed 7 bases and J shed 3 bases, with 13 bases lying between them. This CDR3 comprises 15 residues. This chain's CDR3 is CASNPRQYYNSPLHF. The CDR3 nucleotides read TGTGCCAGCAACCCCAGGCAGTACTATAATTCACCCCTCCACTTT.

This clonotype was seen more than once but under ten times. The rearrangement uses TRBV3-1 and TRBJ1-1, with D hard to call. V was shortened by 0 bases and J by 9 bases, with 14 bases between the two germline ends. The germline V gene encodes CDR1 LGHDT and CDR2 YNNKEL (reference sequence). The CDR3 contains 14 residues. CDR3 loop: CASSQDSHRLKAFF. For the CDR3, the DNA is TGTGCCAGCAGCCAAGACAGTCACAGACTGAAAGCTTTCTTT.

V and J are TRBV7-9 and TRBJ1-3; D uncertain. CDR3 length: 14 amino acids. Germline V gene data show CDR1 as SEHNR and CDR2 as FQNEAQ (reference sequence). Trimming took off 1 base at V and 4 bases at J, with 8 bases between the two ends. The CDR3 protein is CASSLGIGGNTIYF. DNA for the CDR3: TGTGCCAGCAGCTTAGGTATCGGGGGAAACACCATATATTTT.

For the CDR3, the DNA is TGTGCCATCAGTGAGAATGACAGTTCCCCGAGGATTTACGAGCAGTACTTC. It is translated as CAISENDSSPRIYEQYF. This chain uses TRBV10-3 with TRBJ2-7, with a weak D call TRBD1 (5 bases). Germline V gene data show CDR1 as ENHRY and CDR2 as SYGVKD. V lost 2 bases and J 4 bases, leaving 21 bases between the germline ends. This CDR3 comprises 17 residues.

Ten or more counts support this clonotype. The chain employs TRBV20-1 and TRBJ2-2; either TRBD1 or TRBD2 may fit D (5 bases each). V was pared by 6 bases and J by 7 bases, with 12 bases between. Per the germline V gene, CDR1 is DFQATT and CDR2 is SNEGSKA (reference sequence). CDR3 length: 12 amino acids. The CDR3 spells CSARGRGGELFF. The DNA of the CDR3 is TGCAGTGCGAGGGGTCGGGGCGGGGAGCTGTTTTTT.

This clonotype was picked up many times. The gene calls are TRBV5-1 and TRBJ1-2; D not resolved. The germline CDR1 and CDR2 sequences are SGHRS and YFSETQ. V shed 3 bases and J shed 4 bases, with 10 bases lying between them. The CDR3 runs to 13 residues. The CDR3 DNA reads TGCGCCAGCAGCTCTGGGTTCGGCTATGGCTACACCTTC. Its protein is CASSSGFGYGYTF.

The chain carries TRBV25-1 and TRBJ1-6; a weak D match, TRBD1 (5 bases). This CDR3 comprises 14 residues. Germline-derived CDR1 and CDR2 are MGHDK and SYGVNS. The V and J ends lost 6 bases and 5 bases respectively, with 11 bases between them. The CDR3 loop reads CASRAGGNNSPLHF. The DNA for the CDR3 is TGTGCCAGCAGGGCCGGGGGTAATAATTCACCCCTCCACTTT.

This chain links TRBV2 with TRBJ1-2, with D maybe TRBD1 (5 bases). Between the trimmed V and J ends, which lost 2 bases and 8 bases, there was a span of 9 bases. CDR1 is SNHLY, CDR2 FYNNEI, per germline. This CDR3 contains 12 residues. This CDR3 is CASSEQGRGYTF. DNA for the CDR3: TGTGCCAGCAGTGAACAGGGCCGCGGCTACACCTTC.

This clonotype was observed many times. CDR3 coding DNA: TGCGCCAGCAGCCAGGAACATGTAGACTATGGCTACACCTTC. Translated: CASSQEHVDYGYTF. V gene TRBV4-1 combines with J gene TRBJ1-2, with D hard to call. The CDR3 totals 14 residues. V was pared by 3 bases and J by 3 bases, with 11 bases between. The germline V gene has CDR1 MGHRA and CDR2 YSYEKL.

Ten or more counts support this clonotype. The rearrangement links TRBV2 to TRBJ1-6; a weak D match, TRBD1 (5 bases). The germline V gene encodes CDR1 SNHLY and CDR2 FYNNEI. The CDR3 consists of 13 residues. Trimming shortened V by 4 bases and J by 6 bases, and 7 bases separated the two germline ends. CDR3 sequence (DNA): TGTGCCAGCAGTGGAGGGGTTAATTCACCCCTCCACTTT. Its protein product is CASSGGVNSPLHF.

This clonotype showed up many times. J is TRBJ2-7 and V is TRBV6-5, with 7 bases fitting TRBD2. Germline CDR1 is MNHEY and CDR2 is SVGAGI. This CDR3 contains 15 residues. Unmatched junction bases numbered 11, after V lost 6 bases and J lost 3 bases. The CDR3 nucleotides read TGTGCCAGCAGCCCCACGGCGGGGGTATACTACGAGCAGTACTTC. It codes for CASSPTAGVYYEQYF.

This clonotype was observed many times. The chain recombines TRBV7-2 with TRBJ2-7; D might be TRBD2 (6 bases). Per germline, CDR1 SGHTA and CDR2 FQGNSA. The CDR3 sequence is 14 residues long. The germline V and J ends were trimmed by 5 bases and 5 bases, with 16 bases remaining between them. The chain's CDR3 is CASSPSWRVHEQYF. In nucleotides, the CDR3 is TGTGCCAGCAGCCCAAGCTGGAGGGTCCACGAGCAGTACTTC.

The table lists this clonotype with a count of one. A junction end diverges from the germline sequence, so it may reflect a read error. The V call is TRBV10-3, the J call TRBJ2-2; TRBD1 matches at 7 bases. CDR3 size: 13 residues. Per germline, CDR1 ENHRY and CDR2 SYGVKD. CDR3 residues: CDIGQANTGELFF. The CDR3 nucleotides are TGTGACATCGGACAGGCGAACACCGGGGAGCTGTTTTTT.

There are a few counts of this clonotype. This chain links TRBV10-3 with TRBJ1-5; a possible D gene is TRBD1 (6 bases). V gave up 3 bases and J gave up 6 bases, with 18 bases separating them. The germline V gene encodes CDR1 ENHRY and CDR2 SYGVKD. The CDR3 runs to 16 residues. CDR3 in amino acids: CAISDADSTGAQPQHF. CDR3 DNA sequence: TGTGCCATCAGTGATGCGGATTCGACAGGCGCTCAGCCCCAGCATTTT.

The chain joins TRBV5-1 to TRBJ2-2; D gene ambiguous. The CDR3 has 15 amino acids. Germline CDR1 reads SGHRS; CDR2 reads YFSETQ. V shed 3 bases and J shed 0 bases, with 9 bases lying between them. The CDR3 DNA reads TGCGCCAGCAGCTGGAGAAATACGAACACCGGGGAGCTGTTTTTT. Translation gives CASSWRNTNTGELFF.

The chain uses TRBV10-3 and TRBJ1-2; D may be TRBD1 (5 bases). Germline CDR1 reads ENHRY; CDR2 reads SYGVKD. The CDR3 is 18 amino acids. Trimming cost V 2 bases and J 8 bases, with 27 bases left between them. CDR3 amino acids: CAISERVGYDSPSAGYTF. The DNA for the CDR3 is TGTGCCATCAGTGAGAGGGTTGGTTACGACAGTCCCTCCGCGGGCTACACCTTC.

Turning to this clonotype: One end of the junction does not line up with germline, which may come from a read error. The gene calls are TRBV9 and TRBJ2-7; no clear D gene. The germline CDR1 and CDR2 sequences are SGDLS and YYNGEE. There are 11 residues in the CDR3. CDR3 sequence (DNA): TGCGCCAGCAGGATAAGGGACGAGCAGTACTTC. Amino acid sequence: CASRIRDEQYF.

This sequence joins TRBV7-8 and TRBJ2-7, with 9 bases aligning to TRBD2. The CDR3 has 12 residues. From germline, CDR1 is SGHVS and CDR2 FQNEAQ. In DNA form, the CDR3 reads TGTGCTAGTAGCGGGAGCGGCGACGAGCAGTACTTC. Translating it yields CASSGSGDEQYF.

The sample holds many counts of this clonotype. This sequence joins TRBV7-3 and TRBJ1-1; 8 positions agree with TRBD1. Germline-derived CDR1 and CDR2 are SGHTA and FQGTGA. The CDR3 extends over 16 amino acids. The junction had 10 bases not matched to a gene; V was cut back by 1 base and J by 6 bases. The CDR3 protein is CASSLNPGGGPAEAFF. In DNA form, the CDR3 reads TGTGCCAGCAGCTTAAATCCAGGGGGCGGCCCCGCTGAAGCTTTCTTT.

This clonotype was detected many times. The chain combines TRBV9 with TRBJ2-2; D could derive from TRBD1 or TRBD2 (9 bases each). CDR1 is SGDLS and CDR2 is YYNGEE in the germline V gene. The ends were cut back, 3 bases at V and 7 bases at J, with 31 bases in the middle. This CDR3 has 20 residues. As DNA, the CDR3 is TGTGCCAGCAGCGGCGGGACAGGGCCCCAAGTAGCGGGAGATATCGGGGAGCTGTTTTTT. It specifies CASSGGTGPQVAGDIGELFF. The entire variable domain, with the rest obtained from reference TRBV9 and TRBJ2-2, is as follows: DSGVTQTPKHLITATGQRVTLRCSPRSGDLSVYWYQQSLDQGLQFLIQYYNGEERAKGNILERFSAQQFPDLHSELNLSSLELGDSALYFCASSGGTGPQVAGDIGELFFGEGSRLTVL.